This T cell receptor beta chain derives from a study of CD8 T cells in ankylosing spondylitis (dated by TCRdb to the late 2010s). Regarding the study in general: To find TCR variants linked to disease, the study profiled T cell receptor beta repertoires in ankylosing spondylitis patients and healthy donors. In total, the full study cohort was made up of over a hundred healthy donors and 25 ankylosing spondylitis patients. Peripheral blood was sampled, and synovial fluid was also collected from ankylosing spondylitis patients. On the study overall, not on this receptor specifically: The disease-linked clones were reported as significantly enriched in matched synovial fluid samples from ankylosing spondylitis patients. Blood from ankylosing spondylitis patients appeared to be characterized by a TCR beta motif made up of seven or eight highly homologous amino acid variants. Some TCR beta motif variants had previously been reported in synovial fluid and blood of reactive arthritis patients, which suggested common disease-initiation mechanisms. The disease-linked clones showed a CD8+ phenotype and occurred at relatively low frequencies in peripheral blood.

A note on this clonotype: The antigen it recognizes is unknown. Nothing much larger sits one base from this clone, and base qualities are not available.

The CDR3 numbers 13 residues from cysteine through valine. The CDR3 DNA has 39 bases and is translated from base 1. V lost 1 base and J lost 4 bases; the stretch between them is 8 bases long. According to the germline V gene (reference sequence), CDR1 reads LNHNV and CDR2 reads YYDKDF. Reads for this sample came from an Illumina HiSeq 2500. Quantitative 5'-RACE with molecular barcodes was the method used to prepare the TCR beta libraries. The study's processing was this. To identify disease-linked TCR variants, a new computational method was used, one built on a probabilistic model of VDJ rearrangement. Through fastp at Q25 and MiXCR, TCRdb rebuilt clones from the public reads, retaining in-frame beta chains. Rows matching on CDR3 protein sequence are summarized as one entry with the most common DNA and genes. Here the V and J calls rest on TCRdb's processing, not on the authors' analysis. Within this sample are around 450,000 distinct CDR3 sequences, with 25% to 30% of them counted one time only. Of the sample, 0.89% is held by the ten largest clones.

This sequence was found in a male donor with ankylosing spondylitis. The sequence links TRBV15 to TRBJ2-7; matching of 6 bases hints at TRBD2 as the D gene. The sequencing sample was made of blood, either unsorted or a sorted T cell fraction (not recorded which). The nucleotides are TGTGCCACCAGCAGAGGGGCGGGATACGAGCAGTACGTC. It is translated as CATSRGAGYEQYV.